This TCR beta chain was obtained from a study of T cells in Graves' hyperthyroidism and ophthalmopathy. This clonotype was seen at least ten times. TCR beta CDR3 regions were amplified from RNA transcripts. The TCR CDR3 was amplified in a first-round RT-PCR using the HTBI primer set. In TCRdb, the multiplex PCR reads were re-called with MiXCR into one record per CDR3 protein. The sample lists around 350,000 distinct CDR3 sequences, about 18% occurring once. The CDR3 has 15 residues. V was clipped by 2 bases and J by 6 bases, with 13 bases between them. The origin of this receptor is a woman under 30 with Graves' hyperthyroidism. The chain uses TRBV12-3 or TRBV12-4 and TRBJ2-2; the D gene is possibly TRBD2 (7 bases). The sequencing input was blood. The CDR3 here is CASSLRGAGAGELFF. CDR3 nucleotides: TGTGCCAGCAGTTTACGGGGGGCGGGAGCCGGGGAGCTGTTTTTT.